This T cell receptor beta chain originates from a study of cytomegalovirus exposure and HLA in healthy donors. General observations from the study: Most observed TCR sequences were rare, whereas some public TCRs were detected in many donors. A later examination showed that TCR association rates differed by HLA locus, with DRB1 most and HLA-C fewest.

The PCR was carried out with 60 Vbeta primers and 13 Jbeta primers. Profiling relied on immunoSEQ multiplex PCR, and the TCRdb table lists in-frame clones only, not all of them. The sample lists 100,000 to 150,000 clones; approximately 80% were seen once. About this clone itself: What it binds is not known.

Per germline, CDR1 SNHLY and CDR2 FYNNEI. J was trimmed by 3 bases and V by 6 bases; bases with no gene match: 11. There are 15 residues in the CDR3. Input material: PBMCs. The J gene is TRBJ2-7, the V gene TRBV2; TRBD1 matches at 7 bases. The source is a woman aged 55-70 years in good health and CMV-seronegative. The CDR3 sequence: CASRDHGTAYYEQYF. In DNA form, the CDR3 reads TGTGCCAGCAGGGACCACGGGACAGCTTACTACGAGCAGTACTTC.